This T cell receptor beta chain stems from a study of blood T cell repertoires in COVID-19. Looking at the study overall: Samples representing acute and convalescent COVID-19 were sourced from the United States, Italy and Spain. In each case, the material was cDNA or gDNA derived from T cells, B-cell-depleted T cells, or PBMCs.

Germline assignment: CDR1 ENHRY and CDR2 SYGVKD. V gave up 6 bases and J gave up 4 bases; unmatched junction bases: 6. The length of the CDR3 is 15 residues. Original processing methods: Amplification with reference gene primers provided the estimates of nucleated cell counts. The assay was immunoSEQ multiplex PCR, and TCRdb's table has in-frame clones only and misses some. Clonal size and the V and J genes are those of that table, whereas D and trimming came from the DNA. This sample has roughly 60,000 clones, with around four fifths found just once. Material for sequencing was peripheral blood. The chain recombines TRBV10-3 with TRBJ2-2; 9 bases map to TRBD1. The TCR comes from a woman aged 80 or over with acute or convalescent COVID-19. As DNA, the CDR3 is TGTGCCATCAGGGGAGACAGGGGGTCCACCGGGGAGCTGTTTTTT. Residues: CAIRGDRGSTGELFF.